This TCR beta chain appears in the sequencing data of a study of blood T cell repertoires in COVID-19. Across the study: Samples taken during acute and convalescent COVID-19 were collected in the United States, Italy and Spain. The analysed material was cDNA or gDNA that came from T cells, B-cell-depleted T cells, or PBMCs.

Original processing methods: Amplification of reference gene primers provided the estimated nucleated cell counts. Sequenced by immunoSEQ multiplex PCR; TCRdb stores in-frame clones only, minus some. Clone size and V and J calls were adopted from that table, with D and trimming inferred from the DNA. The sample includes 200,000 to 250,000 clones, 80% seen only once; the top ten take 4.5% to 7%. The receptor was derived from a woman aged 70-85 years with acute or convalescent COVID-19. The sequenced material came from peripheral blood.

CDR3 sequence reads: CASSPGTVTTNEKLFF. CDR3 bases: TGTGCCAGCAGCCCCGGGACAGTTACAACTAATGAAAAACTGTTTTTT. This rearrangement joins TRBV9 to TRBJ1-4; 7 bases align to TRBD1. From germline, CDR1 is SGDLS and CDR2 YYNGEE. J lost 0 bases, V lost 4 bases, and 6 bases had no gene match. CDR3 length: 16 amino acids.